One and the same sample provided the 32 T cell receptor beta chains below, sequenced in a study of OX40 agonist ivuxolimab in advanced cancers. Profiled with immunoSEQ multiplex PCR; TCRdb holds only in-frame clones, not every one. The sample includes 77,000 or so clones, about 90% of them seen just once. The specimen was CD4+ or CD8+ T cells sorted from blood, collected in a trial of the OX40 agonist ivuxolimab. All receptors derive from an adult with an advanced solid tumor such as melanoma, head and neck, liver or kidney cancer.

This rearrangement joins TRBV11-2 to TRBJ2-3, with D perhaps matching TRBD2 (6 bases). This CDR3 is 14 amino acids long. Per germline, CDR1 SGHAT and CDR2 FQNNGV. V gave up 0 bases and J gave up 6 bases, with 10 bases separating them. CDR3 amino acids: CASSLEPGADTQYF. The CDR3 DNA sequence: TGTGCCAGCAGCTTAGAGCCGGGAGCGGATACGCAGTATTTT. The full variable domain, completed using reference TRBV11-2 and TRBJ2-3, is EAGVAQSPRYKIIEKRQSVAFWCNPISGHATLYWYQQILGQGPKLLIQFQNNGVVDDSQLPKDRFSAERLKGVDSTLKIQPAKLEDSAVYLCASSLEPGADTQYFGPGTRLTVL.

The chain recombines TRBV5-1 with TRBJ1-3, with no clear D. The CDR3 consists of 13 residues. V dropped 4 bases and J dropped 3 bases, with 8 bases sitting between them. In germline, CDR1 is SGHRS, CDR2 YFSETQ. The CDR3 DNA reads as TGCGCCAGCAGCAGGGAGAGTGGAAACACCATATATTTT. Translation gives CASSRESGNTIYF.

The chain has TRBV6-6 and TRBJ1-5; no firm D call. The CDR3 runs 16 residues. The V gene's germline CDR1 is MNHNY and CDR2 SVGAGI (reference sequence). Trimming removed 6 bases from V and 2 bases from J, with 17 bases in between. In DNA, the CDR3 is TGTGCCAGCAGCCCCGGCTCGGGGTCCGGCAATCAGCCCCAGCATTTT. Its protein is CASSPGSGSGNQPQHF.

CDR3 loop: CASSPGALAGFYNEQFF. The CDR3 DNA follows: TGTGCCAGCAGCCCCGGAGCCCTAGCGGGATTTTACAATGAGCAGTTCTTC. The J gene is TRBJ2-1, the V gene TRBV7-2; 9 bases are a match to TRBD2. CDR1 and CDR2 from the germline V gene are SGHTA and FQGNSA. V shed 5 bases and J 4 bases; nucleotides not matched to a gene: 12. The CDR3 runs to 17 residues.

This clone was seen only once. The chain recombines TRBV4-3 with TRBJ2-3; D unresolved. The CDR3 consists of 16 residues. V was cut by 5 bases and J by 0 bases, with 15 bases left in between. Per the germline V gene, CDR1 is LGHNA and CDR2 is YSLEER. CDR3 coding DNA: TGCGCCAGCAGCTCCTTTAGCTCCCCTAGCACAGATACGCAGTATTTT. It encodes CASSSFSSPSTDTQYF.

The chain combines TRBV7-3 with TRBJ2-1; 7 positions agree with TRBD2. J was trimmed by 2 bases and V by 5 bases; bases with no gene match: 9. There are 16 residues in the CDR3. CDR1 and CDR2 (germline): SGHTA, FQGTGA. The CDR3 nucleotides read TGTGCCAGCAGCCCCGTTGGGGGGGGGACCTACAATGAGCAGTTCTTC. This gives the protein CASSPVGGGTYNEQFF.

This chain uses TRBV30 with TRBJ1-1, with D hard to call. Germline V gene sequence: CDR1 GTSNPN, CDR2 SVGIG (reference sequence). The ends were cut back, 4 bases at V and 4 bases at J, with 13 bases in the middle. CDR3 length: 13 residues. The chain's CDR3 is CAWTVTPGTEAFF. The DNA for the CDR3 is TGTGCCTGGACTGTCACTCCCGGCACTGAAGCTTTCTTT.

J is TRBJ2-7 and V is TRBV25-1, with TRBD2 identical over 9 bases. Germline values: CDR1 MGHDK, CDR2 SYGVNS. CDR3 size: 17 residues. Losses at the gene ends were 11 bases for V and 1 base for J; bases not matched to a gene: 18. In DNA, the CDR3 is TGTGCCGGGTCGAGCGGTAGCGGGAGTGGTGGGTCCTACGAGCAGTACTTC. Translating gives CAGSSGSGSGGSYEQYF.

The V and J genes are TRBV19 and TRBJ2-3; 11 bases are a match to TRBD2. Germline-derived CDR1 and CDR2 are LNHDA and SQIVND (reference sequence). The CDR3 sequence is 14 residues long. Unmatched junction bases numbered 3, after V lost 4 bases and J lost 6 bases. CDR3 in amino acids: CASSNPSGRDTQYF. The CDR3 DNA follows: TGTGCCAGTAGTAACCCTAGCGGGAGGGATACGCAGTATTTT.

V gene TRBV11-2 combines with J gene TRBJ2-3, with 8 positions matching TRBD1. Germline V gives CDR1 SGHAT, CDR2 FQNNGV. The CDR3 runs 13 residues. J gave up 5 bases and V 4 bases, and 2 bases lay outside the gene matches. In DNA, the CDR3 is TGTGCCAGCAGCTCACAGGGGGTAGATACGCAGTATTTT. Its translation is CASSSQGVDTQYF.

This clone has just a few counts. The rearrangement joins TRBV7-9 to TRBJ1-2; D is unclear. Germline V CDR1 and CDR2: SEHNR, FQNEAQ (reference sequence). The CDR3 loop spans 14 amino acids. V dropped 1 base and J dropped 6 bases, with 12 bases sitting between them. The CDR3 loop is CASSLGGQSHGYTF. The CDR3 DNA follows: TGTGCCAGCAGCTTAGGAGGCCAATCCCATGGCTACACCTTC.

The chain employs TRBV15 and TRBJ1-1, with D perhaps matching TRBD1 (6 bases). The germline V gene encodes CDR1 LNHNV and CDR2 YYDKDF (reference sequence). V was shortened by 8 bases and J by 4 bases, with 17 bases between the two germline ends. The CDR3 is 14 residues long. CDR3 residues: CATPRGMRVTEAFF. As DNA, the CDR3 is TGTGCCACCCCCAGGGGAATGAGGGTCACTGAAGCTTTCTTT.

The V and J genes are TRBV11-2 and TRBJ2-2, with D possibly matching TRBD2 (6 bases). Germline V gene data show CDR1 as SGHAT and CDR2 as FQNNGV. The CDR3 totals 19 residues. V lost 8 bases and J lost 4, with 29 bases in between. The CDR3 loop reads CASSRPDYSGKGTTGELFF. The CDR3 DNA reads TGTGCCAGCTCCCGTCCGGATTATAGCGGAAAGGGGACCACCGGGGAGCTGTTTTTT. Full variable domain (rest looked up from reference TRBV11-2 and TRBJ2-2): EAGVAQSPRYKIIEKRQSVAFWCNPISGHATLYWYQQILGQGPKLLIQFQNNGVVDDSQLPKDRFSAERLKGVDSTLKIQPAKLEDSAVYLCASSRPDYSGKGTTGELFFGEGSRLTVL.

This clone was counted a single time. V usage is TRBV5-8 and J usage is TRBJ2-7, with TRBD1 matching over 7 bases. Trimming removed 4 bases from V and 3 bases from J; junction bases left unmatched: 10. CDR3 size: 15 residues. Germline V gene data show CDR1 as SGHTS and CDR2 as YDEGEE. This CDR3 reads CASSHRRDSHYEQYF. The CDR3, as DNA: TGTGCCAGCAGCCACCGAAGGGACAGCCACTACGAGCAGTACTTC.

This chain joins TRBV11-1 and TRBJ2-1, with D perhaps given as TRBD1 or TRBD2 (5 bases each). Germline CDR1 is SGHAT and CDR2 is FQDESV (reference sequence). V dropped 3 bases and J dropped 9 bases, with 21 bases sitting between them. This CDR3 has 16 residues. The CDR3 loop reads CASSLGTHLRGSEQFF. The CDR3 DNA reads TGTGCCAGCAGCTTGGGGACCCACCTTAGAGGGAGTGAGCAGTTCTTC.

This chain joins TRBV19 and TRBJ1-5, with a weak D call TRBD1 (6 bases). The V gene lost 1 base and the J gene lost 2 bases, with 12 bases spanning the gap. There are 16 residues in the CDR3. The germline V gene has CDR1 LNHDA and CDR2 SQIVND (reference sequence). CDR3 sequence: CASSIGKGDGNQPQHF. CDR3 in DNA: TGTGCCAGTAGTATAGGAAAGGGGGACGGCAATCAGCCCCAGCATTTT.

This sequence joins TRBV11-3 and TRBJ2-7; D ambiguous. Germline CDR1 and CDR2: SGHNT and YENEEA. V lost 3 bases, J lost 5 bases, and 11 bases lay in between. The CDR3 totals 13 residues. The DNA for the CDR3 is TGTGCCAGCAGCTTGGTGGGGTTGCACGAGCAGTACTTC. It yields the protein CASSLVGLHEQYF. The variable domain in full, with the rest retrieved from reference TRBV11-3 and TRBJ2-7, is EAGVVQSPRYKIIEKKQPVAFWCNPISGHNTLYWYLQNLGQGPELLIRYENEEAVDDSQLPKDRFSAERLKGVDSTLKIQPAELGDSAVYLCASSLVGLHEQYFGPGTRLTVT.

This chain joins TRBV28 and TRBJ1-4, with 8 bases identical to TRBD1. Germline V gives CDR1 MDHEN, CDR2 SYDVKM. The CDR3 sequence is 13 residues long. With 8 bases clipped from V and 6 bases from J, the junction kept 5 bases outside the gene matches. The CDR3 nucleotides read TGTGCCAGCGGACAGGGTTCGGATGAAAAACTGTTTTTT. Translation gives CASGQGSDEKLFF.

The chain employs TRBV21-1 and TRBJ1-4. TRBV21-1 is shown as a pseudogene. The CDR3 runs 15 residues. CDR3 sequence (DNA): TGTGCCAGCAGCATCCCGGCCCCAACTAATGAAAAACTGTTTTTT. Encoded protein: CASSIPAPTNEKLFF.

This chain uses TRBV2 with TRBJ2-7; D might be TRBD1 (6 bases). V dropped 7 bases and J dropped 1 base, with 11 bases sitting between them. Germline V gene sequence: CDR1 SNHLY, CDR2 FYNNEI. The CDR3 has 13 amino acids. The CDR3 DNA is TGTGCCAGCAACCTCGGACAGTCCTACGAGCAGTACTTC. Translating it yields CASNLGQSYEQYF.

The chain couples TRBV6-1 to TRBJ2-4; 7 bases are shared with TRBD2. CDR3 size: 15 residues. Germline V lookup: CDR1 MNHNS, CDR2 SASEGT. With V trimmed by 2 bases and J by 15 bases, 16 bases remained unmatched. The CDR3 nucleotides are TGTGCCAGCAGTGAACAGGATAGCGGGTCCCCCTCTACGTACTTC. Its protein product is CASSEQDSGSPSTYF.

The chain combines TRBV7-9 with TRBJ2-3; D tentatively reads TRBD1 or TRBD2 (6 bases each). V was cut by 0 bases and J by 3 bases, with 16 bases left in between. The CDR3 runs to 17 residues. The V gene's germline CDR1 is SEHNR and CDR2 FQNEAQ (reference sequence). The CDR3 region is CASSLARGGRSTDTQYF. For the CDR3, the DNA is TGTGCCAGCAGCTTAGCGAGAGGGGGGCGATCGACAGATACGCAGTATTTT.

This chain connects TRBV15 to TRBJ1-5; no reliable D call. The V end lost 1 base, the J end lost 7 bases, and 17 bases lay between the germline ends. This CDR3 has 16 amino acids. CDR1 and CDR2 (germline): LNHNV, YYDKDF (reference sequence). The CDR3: CATSRGSNAPPQPQHF. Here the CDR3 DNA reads TGTGCCACCAGCAGAGGCTCTAACGCGCCCCCCCAGCCCCAGCATTTT.

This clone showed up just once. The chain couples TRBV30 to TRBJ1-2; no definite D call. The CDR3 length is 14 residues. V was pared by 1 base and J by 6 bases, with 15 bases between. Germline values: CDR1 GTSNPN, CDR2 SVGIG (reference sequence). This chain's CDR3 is CAWSDGTAVHGYTF. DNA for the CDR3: TGTGCCTGGAGTGATGGTACGGCAGTCCATGGCTACACCTTC.

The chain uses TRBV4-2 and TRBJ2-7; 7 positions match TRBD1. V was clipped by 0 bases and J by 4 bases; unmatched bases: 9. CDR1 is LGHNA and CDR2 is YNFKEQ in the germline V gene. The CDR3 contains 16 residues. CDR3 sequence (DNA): TGTGCCAGCAGCCAAGACAGGCTGAGGGGGCTATACGAGCAGTACTTC. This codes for CASSQDRLRGLYEQYF.

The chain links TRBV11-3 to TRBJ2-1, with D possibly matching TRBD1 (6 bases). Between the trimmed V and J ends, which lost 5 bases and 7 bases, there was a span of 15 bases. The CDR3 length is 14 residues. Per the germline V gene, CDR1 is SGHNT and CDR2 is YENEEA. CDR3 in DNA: TGTGCCAGCAGCCCCAGGGGCCCTCGGAATGAGCAGTTCTTC. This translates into CASSPRGPRNEQFF.

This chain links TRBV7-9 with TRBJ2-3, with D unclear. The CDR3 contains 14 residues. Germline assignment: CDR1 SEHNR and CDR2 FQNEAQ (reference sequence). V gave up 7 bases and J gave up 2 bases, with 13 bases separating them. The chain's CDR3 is CASKGFMDTDTQYF. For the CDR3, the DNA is TGTGCCAGCAAAGGGTTCATGGACACAGATACGCAGTATTTT.

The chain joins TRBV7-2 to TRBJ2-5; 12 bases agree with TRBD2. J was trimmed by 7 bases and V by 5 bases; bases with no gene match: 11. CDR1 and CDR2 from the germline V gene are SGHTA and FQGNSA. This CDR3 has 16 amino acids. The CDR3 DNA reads TGTGCCAGCAGCGTCGGACTAGCGGGGCGGGTAGGGACCCAGTACTTC. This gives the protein CASSVGLAGRVGTQYF.

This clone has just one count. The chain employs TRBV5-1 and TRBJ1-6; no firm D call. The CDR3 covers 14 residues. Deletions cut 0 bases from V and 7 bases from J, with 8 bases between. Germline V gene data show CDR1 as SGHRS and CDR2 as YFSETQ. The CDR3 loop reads CASSLDGKNSPLHF. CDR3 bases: TGCGCCAGCAGCTTGGATGGAAAAAATTCACCCCTCCACTTT.

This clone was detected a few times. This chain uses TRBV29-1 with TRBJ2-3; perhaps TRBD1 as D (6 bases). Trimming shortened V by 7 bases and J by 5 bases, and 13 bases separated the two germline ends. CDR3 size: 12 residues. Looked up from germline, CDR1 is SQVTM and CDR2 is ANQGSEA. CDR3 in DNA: TGCAGCGCCATAAGGACAGAAGATACGCAGTATTTT. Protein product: CSAIRTEDTQYF.

The DNA of the CDR3 is TGTGCCTGGAGTAGAGACATCACCTACGAGCAGTACTTC. Amino acid sequence: CAWSRDITYEQYF. V usage is TRBV30 and J usage is TRBJ2-7; unclear D gene. Germline CDR1 and CDR2: GTSNPN and SVGIG (reference sequence). This CDR3 has 13 residues. The V end was cut by 2 bases, the J end by 2 bases, with 10 bases between.

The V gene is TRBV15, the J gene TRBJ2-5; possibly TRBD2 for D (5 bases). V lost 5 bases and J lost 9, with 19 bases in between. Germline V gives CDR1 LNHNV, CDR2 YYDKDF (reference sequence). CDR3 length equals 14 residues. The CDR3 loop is CATSLRTEFGAQYF. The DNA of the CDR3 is TGTGCCACCAGCCTGCGGACCGAATTCGGGGCCCAGTACTTC.